This T cell receptor beta chain was observed in a study of blood T cell repertoires in COVID-19. Across the study: Sites across the United States, Italy and Spain contributed samples from acute and convalescent COVID-19. The analysed material was cDNA or gDNA that came from T cells, B-cell-depleted T cells, or PBMCs.

In the original analysis: Quantification of nucleated cells was approximated via reference gene primer amplification. Repertoires were generated with immunoSEQ multiplex PCR, while TCRdb's copy carries only in-frame clones and drops some. The V and J calls and clone size were taken over from that table, and D and trimming were inferred from the DNA. The sample has 250,000 to 350,000 clones, roughly 86% seen once; the top ten hold 7.8%. This CDR3 spans 16 amino acids. Germline V gives CDR1 SGHRS, CDR2 YFSETQ. The trim removed 2 bases at V and 6 bases at J, leaving 11 bases unmatched. The chain carries TRBV5-1 and TRBJ2-3; 8 nucleotides match TRBD1. Sequencing was carried out using peripheral blood. The clonotype was recovered from a woman between 50 and 59 years old who had recovered from COVID-19. The CDR3 DNA sequence: TGCGCCAGCAGCTTTTTCATCGACAGGGGAGCGGATACGCAGTATTTT. Translating gives CASSFFIDRGADTQYF.